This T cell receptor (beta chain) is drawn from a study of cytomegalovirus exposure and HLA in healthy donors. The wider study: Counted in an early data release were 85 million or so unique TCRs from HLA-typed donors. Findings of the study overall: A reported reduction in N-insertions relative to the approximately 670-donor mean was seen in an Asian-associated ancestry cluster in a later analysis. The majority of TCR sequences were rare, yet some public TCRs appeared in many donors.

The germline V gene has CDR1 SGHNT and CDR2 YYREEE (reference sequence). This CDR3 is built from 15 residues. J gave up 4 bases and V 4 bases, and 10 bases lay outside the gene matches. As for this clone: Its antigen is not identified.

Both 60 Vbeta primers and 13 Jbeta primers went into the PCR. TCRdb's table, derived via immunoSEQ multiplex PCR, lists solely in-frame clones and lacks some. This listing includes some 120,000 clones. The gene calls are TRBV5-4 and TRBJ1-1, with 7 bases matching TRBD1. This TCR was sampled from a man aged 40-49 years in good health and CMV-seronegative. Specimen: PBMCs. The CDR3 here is CASSATTGWTTEAFF. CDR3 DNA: TGTGCCAGCAGCGCAACGACAGGGTGGACCACTGAAGCTTTCTTT.